This T cell receptor (beta chain) came from a study of PD-1 blockade in classical Hodgkin lymphoma. The CDR3 covers 18 residues. V was clipped by 0 bases and J by 4 bases, with 22 bases between them. The V gene's germline CDR1 is SGDLS and CDR2 YYNGEE. Relapse was seen in all patients after autologous stem cell transplantation, and brentuximab vedotin exposure was variable. Purification of CD4+ T cells from thawed PBMCs was performed via magnetic negative selection. Profiled with immunoSEQ multiplex PCR; TCRdb holds only in-frame clones, not every one. The top ten hold 1.6% of the sample, which has under 15,000 clones, around four fifths seen once. About this clone: The antigen is undetermined.

Study-level findings and limits: Prior therapy or disease activity may underlie the repertoire differences, whose causes remain undefined. Baseline diversity in complete responders resembled that of newly diagnosed patients. Reported findings placed baseline TCR diversity lower in newly diagnosed patients (compared with healthy donors).

The sequenced sample was CD4+ T cells from blood, obtained at baseline. The TCR sequence derives from a human donor with classical Hodgkin lymphoma. The V and J genes are TRBV9 and TRBJ2-5; a possible D gene is TRBD1 (6 bases). CDR3 coding DNA: TGTGCCAGCAGCGTAGGACTCTCCCACAGGGATCGGGGAGAGACCCAGTACTTC. Amino acids: CASSVGLSHRDRGETQYF.